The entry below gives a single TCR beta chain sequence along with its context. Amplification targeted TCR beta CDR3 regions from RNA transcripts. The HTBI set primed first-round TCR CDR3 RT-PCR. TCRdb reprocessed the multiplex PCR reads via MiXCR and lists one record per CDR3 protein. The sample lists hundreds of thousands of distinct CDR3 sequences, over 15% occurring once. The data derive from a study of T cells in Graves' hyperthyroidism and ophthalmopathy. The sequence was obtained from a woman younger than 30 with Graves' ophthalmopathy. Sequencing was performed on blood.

The chain's CDR3 is CASSLVSGGDEQYF. CDR3 bases: TGTGCCAGCAGTTTAGTAAGCGGGGGGGACGAGCAGTACTTC. This sequence joins TRBV12-3 or TRBV12-4 and TRBJ2-7, with 10 bases matching TRBD2. Losses at the gene ends were 1 base for V and 5 bases for J; bases not matched to a gene: 2. This CDR3 has 14 amino acids.